Reported below is one T cell receptor (beta chain). TCRdb keeps only in-frame clones here, not all; method: immunoSEQ multiplex PCR. The data hold 40,000 to 65,000 clones, with 75% to 90% observed a single time. These data belong to a study of blood T cell repertoires in COVID-19. About the research overall: Acute and convalescent COVID-19 specimens originated in the United States, Italy and Spain.

This CDR3 is 14 amino acids long. The germline CDR1 and CDR2 sequences are LGHDT and YNNKEL (reference sequence). Trimming at V came to 7 bases and at J to 2 bases, leaving 4 bases not matched to a gene. This chain joins TRBV3-1 (or the pseudogene TRBV3-2) and TRBJ1-1; TRBD1 aligns across 10 bases. The clonotype was recovered from an older man with acute or convalescent COVID-19. Sequenced: peripheral blood. The CDR3 loop is CASTDRGSNTEAFF. The CDR3 DNA sequence: TGTGCCAGCACGGACAGGGGGAGCAACACTGAAGCTTTCTTT.